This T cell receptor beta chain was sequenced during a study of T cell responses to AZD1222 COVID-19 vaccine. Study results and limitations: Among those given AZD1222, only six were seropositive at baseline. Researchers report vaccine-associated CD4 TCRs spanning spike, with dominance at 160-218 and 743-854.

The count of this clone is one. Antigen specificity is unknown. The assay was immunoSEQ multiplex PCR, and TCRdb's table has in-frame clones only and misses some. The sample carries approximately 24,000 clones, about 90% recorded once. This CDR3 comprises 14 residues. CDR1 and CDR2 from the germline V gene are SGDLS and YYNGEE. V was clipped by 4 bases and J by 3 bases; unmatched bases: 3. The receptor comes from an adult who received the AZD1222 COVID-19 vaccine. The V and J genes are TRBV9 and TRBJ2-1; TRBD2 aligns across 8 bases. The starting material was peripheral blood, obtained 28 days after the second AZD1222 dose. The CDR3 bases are TGTGCCAGCAGCCCGGGGACTAGCTACAATGAGCAGTTCTTC. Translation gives CASSPGTSYNEQFF. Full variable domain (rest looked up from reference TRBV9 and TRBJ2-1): DSGVTQTPKHLITATGQRVTLRCSPRSGDLSVYWYQQSLDQGLQFLIQYYNGEERAKGNILERFSAQQFPDLHSELNLSSLELGDSALYFCASSPGTSYNEQFFGPGTRLTVL.